The 13 T cell receptor beta chains reported below all come from one sample, sequenced in a study of T cell responses to AZD1222 COVID-19 vaccine (dated by TCRdb to about 2021). The meaning of the sample's time point label: baseline before first vaccination. Libraries came from the immunoSEQ multiplex PCR assay. Sourced from immuneACCESS, this table was stored by TCRdb with only in-frame sequences that have V and J called. A share of the clones is absent; for the studies checked, an unresolved V gene accounts for under half, and the remainder has no known explanation. For this sample there are tens of thousands of clones; 90% appear just once. Roughly 9% of the sample belongs to the ten largest clones. The sequencing here drew on peripheral blood, taken on day 0 of AZD1222 vaccination. These receptors were obtained from an adult in good health.

Details on this clone: Other nucleotide sequences in the sample specify the same CDR3. The rearrangement joins TRBV28 to TRBJ1-6; TRBD1 agrees at 7 bases. From germline, CDR1 is MDHEN and CDR2 SYDVKM. V lost 3 bases, J lost 14 bases, and 19 bases stayed unmatched. The CDR3 runs to 17 residues. CDR3 in amino acids: CASSFTSGGARRGTLHF. As DNA, the CDR3 is TGTGCCAGCAGTTTTACCTCAGGGGGGGCCCGGCGGGGCACCCTCCACTTT. Full variable domain (outside the CDR3, taken from reference TRBV28 and TRBJ1-6): DVKVTQSSRYLVKRTGEKVFLECVQDMDHENMFWYRQDPGLGLRLIYFSYDVKMKEKGDIPEGYSVSREKKERFSLILESASTNQTSMYLCASSFTSGGARRGTLHFGNGTRLTVT.

This clone showed up just once. The chain's CDR3 is CASSREGDRAHGYTF. The DNA for the CDR3 is TGTGCCAGCAGCCGCGAGGGGGACAGGGCGCATGGCTACACCTTC. The chain carries TRBV7-9 and TRBJ1-2, with 9 positions matching TRBD1. CDR1 SEHNR and CDR2 FQNEAQ come from the germline V gene (reference sequence). J was trimmed by 6 bases and V by 5 bases; bases with no gene match: 10. This CDR3 spans 15 amino acids.

This chain joins TRBV5-6 and TRBJ2-7; D is uncertain. V was cut by 3 bases and J by 9 bases, with 13 bases left in between. This CDR3 contains 12 residues. Germline-derived CDR1 and CDR2 are SGHDT and YYEEEE. CDR3 amino acids: CASSSLAVGQYF. In DNA, the CDR3 is TGTGCCAGCAGCTCCCTGGCGGTAGGGCAGTACTTC.

This sequence joins TRBV29-1 and TRBJ2-6, with a tentative D call TRBD1 (5 bases). V was trimmed by 3 bases and J by 4 bases, leaving 13 bases between them. The CDR3 loop spans 15 amino acids. Germline V CDR1 and CDR2: SQVTM, ANQGSEA. CDR3 amino acids: CSVEQGSSGANVLTF. The CDR3 bases are TGCAGCGTTGAGCAGGGTTCGTCAGGGGCCAACGTCCTGACTTTC.

The rearrangement links TRBV7-2 to TRBJ1-5; D unclear. The germline V gene encodes CDR1 SGHTA and CDR2 FQGNSA. Between the trimmed V and J ends, which lost 1 base and 4 bases, there was a span of 8 bases. The CDR3 is 14 residues long. CDR3 amino acids: CASSLGNGNQPQHF. CDR3 sequence (DNA): TGTGCCAGCAGCTTAGGGAACGGAAATCAGCCCCAGCATTTT.

In this sample, this clone turned up a few times. The V and J genes are TRBV19 and TRBJ2-7, with D perhaps assigned TRBD1 or TRBD2 (5 bases each). The CDR3 totals 15 residues. Germline V gives CDR1 LNHDA, CDR2 SQIVND (reference sequence). V was trimmed by 6 bases and J by 4 bases, leaving 19 bases between them. CDR3 region: CASSTAGAGSYEQYF. In DNA form, the CDR3 reads TGTGCCAGTAGCACAGCCGGGGCAGGGAGTTACGAGCAGTACTTC.

V and J are TRBV18 and TRBJ2-3; 7 positions agree with TRBD1. The CDR3 has 14 residues. V lost 2 bases to trimming and J lost 3 bases; unmatched junction nucleotides: 2. Looked up from germline, CDR1 is KGHSH and CDR2 is LQKENI. CDR3 sequence (DNA): TGTGCCAGCTCACCAGGGACAGAGACAGATACGCAGTATTTT. Its translation: CASSPGTETDTQYF. The full variable domain, with the rest looked up from reference TRBV18 and TRBJ2-3, is NAGVMQNPRHLVRRRGQEARLRCSPMKGHSHVYWYRQLPEEGLKFMVYLQKENIIDESGMPKERFSAEFPKEGPSILRIQQVVRGDSAAYFCASSPGTETDTQYFGPGTRLTVL.

V gene TRBV6-2 or TRBV6-3 combines with J gene TRBJ2-6, with D possibly matching TRBD2 (7 bases). Trimming shortened V by 2 bases and J by 2 bases, and 22 bases separated the two germline ends. Germline CDR1 and CDR2: MNHEY and SVGEGT. This CDR3 region has 20 residues. This CDR3 is CASSYPGGQGAEAGANVLTF. CDR3 in DNA: TGTGCCAGCAGTTACCCCGGGGGGCAGGGAGCGGAGGCTGGGGCCAACGTCCTGACTTTC.

The chain carries TRBV21-1 and TRBJ1-6; the D call of TRBD1 is as the table states it, not checked on the DNA. TRBV21-1 is flagged as a pseudogene. This CDR3 is built from 15 residues. The CDR3 reads CASGGTGGDNSPLHF. CDR3 nucleotide sequence: TGTGCCAGCGGGGGGACAGGGGGAGATAATTCACCCCTCCACTTT.

The chain recombines TRBV5-6 with TRBJ1-5; 8 bases agree with TRBD1. The trim removed 4 bases at V and 7 bases at J, leaving 16 bases unmatched. The CDR3 has 17 amino acids. Looked up from germline, CDR1 is SGHDT and CDR2 is YYEEEE. CDR3 in DNA: TGTGCCAGCAGCATGAATGCCGGGACAGGCCTCGTACAGCCCCAGCATTTT. Residues: CASSMNAGTGLVQPQHF.

This clone was observed a single time. The chain employs TRBV30 and TRBJ2-7; D tentatively fits TRBD1 or TRBD2 (5 bases each). Germline CDR1 and CDR2: GTSNPN and SVGIG (reference sequence). The CDR3 runs to 14 residues. The V end was cut by 2 bases, the J end by 2 bases, with 13 bases between. The chain's CDR3 is CAWSTWETAYEQYF. CDR3 coding DNA: TGTGCCTGGAGTACGTGGGAGACAGCCTACGAGCAGTACTTC. The whole variable domain, remainder taken from reference TRBV30 and TRBJ2-7, is SQTIHQWPATLVQPVGSPLSLECTVEGTSNPNLYWYRQAAGRGLQLLFYSVGIGQISSEVPQNLSASRPQDRQFILSSKKLLLSDSGFYLCAWSTWETAYEQYFGPGTRLTVT.

This chain connects TRBV5-5 to TRBJ1-4; no clear D. CDR3 length equals 12 residues. The germline gives CDR1 SGHKS, CDR2 YYEKEE (reference sequence). V was clipped by 3 bases and J by 5 bases, with 5 bases between them. In nucleotides, the CDR3 is TGTGCCAGCAGCTGGCTGAATGAAAAACTGTTTTTT. Translating gives CASSWLNEKLFF.

There are a few counts of this clone. The J gene is TRBJ2-1, the V gene TRBV5-1, with D perhaps TRBD2 (5 bases). V was pared by 2 bases and J by 0 bases, with 9 bases between. The CDR3 is 15 amino acids. CDR1 SGHRS and CDR2 YFSETQ come from the germline V gene. The CDR3 region has the DNA TGCGCCAGCAGCTTCTCGGGGAGCTCCTACAATGAGCAGTTCTTC. Its protein is CASSFSGSSYNEQFF.